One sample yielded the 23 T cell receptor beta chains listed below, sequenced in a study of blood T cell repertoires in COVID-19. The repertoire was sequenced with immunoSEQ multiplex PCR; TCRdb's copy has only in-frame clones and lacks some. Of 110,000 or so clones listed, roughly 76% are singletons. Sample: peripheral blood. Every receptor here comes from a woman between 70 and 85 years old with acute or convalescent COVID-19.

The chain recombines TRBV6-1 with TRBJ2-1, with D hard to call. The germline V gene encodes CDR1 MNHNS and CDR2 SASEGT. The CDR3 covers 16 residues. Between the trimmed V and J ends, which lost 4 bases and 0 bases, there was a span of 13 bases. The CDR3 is CASSATSGSSYNEQFF. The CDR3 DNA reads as TGTGCCAGCAGTGCTACCTCGGGTAGCTCCTACAATGAGCAGTTCTTC.

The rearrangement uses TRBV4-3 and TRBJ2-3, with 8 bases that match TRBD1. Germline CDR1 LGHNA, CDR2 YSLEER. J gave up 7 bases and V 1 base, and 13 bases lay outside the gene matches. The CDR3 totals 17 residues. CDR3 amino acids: CASSQGFQDREKNTQYF. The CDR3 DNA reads TGCGCCAGCAGCCAAGGGTTTCAGGACAGGGAGAAAAATACGCAGTATTTT.

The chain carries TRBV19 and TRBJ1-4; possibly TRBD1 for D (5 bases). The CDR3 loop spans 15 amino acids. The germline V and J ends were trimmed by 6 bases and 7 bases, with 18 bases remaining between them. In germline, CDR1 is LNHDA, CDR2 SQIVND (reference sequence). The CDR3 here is CASSPLQGLGEKLFF. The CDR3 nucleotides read TGTGCCAGTAGCCCCCTGCAGGGTTTAGGTGAAAAACTGTTTTTT. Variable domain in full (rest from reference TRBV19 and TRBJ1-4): DGGITQSPKYLFRKEGQNVTLSCEQNLNHDAMYWYRQDPGQGLRLIYYSQIVNDFQKGDIAEGYSVSREKKESFPLTVTSAQKNPTAFYLCASSPLQGLGEKLFFGSGTQLSVL.

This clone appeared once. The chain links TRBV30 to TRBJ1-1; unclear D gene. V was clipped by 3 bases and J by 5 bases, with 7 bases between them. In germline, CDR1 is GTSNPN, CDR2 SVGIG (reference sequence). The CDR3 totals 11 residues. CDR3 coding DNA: TGTGCCTGGAGGAGATGGACTGAAGCTTTCTTT. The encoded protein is CAWRRWTEAFF. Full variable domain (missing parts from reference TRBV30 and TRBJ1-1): SQTIHQWPATLVQPVGSPLSLECTVEGTSNPNLYWYRQAAGRGLQLLFYSVGIGQISSEVPQNLSASRPQDRQFILSSKKLLLSDSGFYLCAWRRWTEAFFGQGTRLTVV.

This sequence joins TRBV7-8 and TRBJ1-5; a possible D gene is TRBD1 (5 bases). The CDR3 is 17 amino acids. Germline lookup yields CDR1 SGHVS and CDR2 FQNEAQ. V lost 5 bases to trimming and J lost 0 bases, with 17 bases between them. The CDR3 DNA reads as TGTGCCAGCAGCCCACCCGGCGGGGGTTATAGCAATCAGCCCCAGCATTTT. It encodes CASSPPGGGYSNQPQHF.

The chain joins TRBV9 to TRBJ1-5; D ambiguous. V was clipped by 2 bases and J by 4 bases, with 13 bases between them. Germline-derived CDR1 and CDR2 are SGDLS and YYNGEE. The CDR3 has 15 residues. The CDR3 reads CASSVGSSQNQPQHF. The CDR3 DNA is TGTGCCAGCAGCGTCGGGTCCTCCCAGAATCAGCCCCAGCATTTT.

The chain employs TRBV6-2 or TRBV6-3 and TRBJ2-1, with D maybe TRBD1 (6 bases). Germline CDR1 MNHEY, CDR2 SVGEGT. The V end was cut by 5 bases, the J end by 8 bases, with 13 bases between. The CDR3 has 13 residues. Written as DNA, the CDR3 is TGTGCCAGCAGTCAAAACAGGGCCGATGAGCAGTTCTTC. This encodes CASSQNRADEQFF.

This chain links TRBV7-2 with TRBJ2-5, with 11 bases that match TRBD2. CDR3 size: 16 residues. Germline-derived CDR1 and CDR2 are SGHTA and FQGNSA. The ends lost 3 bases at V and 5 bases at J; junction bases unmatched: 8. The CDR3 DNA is TGTGCCAGCAGCTTTAGCGGGGGGGCCGGGAAGGAGACCCAGTACTTC. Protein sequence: CASSFSGGAGKETQYF.

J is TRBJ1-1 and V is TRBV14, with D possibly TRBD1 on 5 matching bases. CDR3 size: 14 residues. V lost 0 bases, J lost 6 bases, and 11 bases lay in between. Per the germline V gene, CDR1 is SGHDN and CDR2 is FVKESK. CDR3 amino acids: CASSQEKGRAEAFF. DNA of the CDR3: TGTGCCAGCAGCCAAGAAAAGGGCAGGGCTGAAGCTTTCTTT. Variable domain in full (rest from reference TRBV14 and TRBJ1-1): EAGVTQFPSHSVIEKGQTVTLRCDPISGHDNLYWYRRVMGKEIKFLLHFVKESKQDESGMPNNRFLAERTGGTYSTLKVQPAELEDSGVYFCASSQEKGRAEAFFGQGTRLTVV.

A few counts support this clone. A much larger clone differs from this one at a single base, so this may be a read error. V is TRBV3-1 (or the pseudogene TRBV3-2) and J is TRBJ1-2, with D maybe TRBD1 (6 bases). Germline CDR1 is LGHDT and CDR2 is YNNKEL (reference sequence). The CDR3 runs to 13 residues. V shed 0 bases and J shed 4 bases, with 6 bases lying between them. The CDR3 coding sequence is TGTGCCAGCAGCCAAGACAGGGGCTATGGCTACACCTTC. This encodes CASSQDRGYGYTF.

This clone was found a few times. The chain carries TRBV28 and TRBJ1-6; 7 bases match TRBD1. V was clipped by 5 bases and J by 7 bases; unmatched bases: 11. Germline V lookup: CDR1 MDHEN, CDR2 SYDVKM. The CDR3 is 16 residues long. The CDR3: CASSTGDTRANSPLHF. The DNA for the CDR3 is TGTGCCAGCAGTACAGGGGACACCAGAGCCAATTCACCCCTCCACTTT.

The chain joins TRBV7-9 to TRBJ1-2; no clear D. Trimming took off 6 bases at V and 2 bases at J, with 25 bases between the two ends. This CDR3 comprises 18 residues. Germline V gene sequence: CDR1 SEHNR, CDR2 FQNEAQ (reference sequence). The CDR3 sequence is CASRKPGESVKGNYGYTF. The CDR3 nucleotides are TGTGCCAGCAGAAAGCCCGGGGAGTCGGTAAAGGGAAACTATGGCTACACCTTC. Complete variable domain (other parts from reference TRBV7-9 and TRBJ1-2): DTGVSQNPRHKITKRGQNVTFRCDPISEHNRLYWYRQTLGQGPEFLTYFQNEAQLEKSRLLSDRFSAERPKGSFSTLEIQRTEQGDSAMYLCASRKPGESVKGNYGYTFGSGTRLTVV.

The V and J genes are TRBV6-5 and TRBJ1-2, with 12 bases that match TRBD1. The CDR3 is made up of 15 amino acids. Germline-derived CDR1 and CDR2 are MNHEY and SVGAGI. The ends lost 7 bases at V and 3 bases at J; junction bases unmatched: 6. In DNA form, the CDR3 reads TGTGCCAGCATTCCGGGACAGGGGGCTTACTATGGCTACACCTTC. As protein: CASIPGQGAYYGYTF.

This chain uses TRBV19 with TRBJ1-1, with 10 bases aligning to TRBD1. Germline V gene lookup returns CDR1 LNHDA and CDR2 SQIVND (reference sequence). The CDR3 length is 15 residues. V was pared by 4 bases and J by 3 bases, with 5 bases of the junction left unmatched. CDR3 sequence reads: CASSKRTGGDTEAFF. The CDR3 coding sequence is TGTGCCAGTAGTAAGCGGACAGGGGGGGACACTGAAGCTTTCTTT.

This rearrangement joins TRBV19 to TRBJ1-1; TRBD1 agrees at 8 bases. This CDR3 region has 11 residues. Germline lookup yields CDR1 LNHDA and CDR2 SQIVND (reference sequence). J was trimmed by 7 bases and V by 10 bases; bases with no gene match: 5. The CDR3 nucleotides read TGTGCCACCGGGACAGGCCTTGAAGCTTTCTTT. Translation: CATGTGLEAFF.

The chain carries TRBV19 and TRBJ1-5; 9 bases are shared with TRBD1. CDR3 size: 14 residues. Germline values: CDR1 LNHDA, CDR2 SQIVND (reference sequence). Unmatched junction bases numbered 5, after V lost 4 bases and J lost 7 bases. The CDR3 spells CASSTTGGQQPQHF. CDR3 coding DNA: TGTGCCAGTAGTACTACAGGGGGCCAGCAGCCCCAGCATTTT.

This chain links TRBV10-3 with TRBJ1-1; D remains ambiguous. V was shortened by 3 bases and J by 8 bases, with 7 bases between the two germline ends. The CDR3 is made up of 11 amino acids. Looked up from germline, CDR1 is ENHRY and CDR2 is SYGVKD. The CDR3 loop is CAISDRREAFF. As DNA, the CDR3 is TGTGCCATCAGTGATCGGAGGGAAGCTTTCTTT.

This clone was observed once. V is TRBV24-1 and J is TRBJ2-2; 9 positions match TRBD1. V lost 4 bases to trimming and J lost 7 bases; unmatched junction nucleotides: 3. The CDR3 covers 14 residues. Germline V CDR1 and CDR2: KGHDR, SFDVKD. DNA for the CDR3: TGTGCCACCAGTGAAAGGACAGGGGACGGGGAGCTGTTTTTT. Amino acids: CATSERTGDGELFF.

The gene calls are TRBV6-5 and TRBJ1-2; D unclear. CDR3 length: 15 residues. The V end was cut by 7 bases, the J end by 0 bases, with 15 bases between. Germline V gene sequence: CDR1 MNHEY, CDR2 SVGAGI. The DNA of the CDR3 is TGTGCCAGCACCGACCGACCGGGATCTAACTATGGCTACACCTTC. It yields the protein CASTDRPGSNYGYTF.

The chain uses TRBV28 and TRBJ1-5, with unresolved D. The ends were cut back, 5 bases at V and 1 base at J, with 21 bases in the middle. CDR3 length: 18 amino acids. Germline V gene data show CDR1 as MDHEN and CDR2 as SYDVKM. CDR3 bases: TGTGCCAGCAGTCCCCCAGGCCTTTGGCAGAGAAGCAATCAGCCCCAGCATTTT. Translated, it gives CASSPPGLWQRSNQPQHF.

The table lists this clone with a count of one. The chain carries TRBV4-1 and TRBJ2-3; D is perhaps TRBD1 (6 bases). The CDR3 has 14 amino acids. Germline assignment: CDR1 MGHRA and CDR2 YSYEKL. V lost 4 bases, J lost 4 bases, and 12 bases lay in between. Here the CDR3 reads CASSLQGSADTQYF. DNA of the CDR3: TGCGCCAGCAGCCTCCAGGGGTCCGCAGATACGCAGTATTTT.

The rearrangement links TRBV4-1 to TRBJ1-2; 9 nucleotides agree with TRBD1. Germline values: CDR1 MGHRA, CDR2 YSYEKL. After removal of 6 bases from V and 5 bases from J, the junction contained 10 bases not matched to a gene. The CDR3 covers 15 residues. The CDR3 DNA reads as TGCGCCAGCAGGACCAAACAGGGGGCAAAGTATGGCTACACCTTC. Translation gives CASRTKQGAKYGYTF.

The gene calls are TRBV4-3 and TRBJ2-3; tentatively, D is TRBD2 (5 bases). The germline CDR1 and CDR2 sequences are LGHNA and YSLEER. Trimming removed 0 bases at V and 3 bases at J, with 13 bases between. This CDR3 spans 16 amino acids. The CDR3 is CASSQEGSRLTDTQYF. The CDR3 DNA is TGCGCCAGCAGCCAAGAAGGCTCTAGACTAACAGATACGCAGTATTTT.